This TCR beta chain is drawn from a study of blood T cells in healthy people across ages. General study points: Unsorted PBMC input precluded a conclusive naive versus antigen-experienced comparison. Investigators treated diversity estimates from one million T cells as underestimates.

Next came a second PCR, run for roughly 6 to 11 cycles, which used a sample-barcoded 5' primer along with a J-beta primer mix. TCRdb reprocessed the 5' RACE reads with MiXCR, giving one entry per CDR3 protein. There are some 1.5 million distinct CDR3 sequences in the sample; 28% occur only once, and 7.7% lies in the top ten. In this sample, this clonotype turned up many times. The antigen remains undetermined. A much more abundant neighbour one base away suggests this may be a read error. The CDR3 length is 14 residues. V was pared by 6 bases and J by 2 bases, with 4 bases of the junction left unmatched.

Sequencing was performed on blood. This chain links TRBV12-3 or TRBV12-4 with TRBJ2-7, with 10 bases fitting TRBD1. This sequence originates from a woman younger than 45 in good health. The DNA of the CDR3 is TGTGCCAGCAGCCACGGGACAGGGGCCTACGAGCAGTACTTC. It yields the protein CASSHGTGAYEQYF.